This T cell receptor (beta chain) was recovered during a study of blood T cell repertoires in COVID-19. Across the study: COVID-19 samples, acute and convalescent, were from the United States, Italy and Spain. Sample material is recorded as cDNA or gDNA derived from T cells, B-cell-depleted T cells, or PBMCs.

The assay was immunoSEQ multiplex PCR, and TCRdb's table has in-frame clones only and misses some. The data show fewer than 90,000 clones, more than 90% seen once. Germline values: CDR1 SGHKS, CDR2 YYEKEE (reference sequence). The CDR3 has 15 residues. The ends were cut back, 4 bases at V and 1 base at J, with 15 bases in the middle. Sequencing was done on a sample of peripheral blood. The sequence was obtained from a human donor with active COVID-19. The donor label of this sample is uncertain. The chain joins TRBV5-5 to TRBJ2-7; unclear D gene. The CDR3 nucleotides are TGTGCCAGCAGCATCATCGGTCCCGGTTCCTACGAGCAGTACTTC. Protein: CASSIIGPGSYEQYF.